A selection of T cell receptor beta chains follows, all from one sample in a study of T cell responses to AZD1222 COVID-19 vaccine. Using immunoSEQ multiplex PCR, the repertoire was profiled, and TCRdb retains in-frame clones only, with some absent. The sample consists of 120,000 to 150,000 clones, approximately 94% of them appearing once. Sequencing was performed on peripheral blood, taken on day 0 of AZD1222 vaccination. These receptors all stem from an adult in good health. Each CDR3 is given with its conserved first and last residue. The D gene is left open where the match is weak. Clone size is given for some rows only: seen once, a few or many times, or a class if the clone is expanded.

J | D | V | size | DNA | CDR3
TRBJ2-7 | TRBD1 | TRBV18 | . | TGTGCCAGCTCACCCTCAAAGACAGGGGGCTGGTACGAGCAGTACTTC | CASSPSKTGGWYEQYF
TRBJ2-7 | TRBD2 | TRBV7-2 | . | TGTGCCAGCAGCAAATCCGGGACTAGCGAATACGAGCAGTACTTC | CASSKSGTSEYEQYF
TRBJ2-7 | . | TRBV5-1 | once | TGCGCCAGCAGCTTGGAAGCATCCTTGACCTACGAGCAGTACTTC | CASSLEASLTYEQYF
TRBJ1-1 | TRBD1 | TRBV27 | . | TGTGCCAGCAGTTTCAGGGGGGCTGAAGCTTTCTTT | CASSFRGAEAFF
TRBJ2-7 | TRBD1 | TRBV5-1 | . | TGCGCCAGCCGGGGACAGGGTTACGAGCAGTACTTC | CASRGQGYEQYF
TRBJ1-4 | TRBD1 | TRBV6-5 | . | TGTGCCAGCAGCCGAACTAGACAGGGTGAAAAACTGTTTTTT | CASSRTRQGEKLFF
TRBJ2-2 | TRBD2 | TRBV9 | . | TGTGCCAGCAGCCCTGGGACTAGCGGAAGGAGGAGGGACACCGGGGAGCTGTTTTTT | CASSPGTSGRRRDTGELFF
TRBJ1-1 | . | TRBV2 | . | TGTGCCAGCATCAAAAACACTGAAGCTTTCTTT | CASIKNTEAFF
TRBJ2-5 | . | TRBV2 | . | TGTGCCGCCGGACAGAGCCAAGAGACCCAGTACTTC | CAAGQSQETQYF
TRBJ2-3 | TRBD2 | TRBV11-1 | . | TGTGCCAGCAGCACGACTAGCCCCGATACGCAGTATTTT | CASSTTSPDTQYF
TRBJ1-1 | . | TRBV7-3 | . | TGTGCCAGCAGCCCGGGGAGGAACACTGAAGCTTTCTTT | CASSPGRNTEAFF
TRBJ1-6 | . | TRBV7-2 | . | TGTGCCAGCAGCAAGCAGGGGAGCCCCCTCCACTTT | CASSKQGSPLHF
TRBJ1-1 | TRBD1 | TRBV19 | . | TGTGCCAGTAGTACCAATAACAGGGGTCTGAACACTGAAGCTTTCTTT | CASSTNNRGLNTEAFF
TRBJ2-4 | . | TRBV7-9 | . | TGTGCCAGTGAAACAGGGGGGGCTGCCAAAAACATTCAGTACTTC | CASETGGAAKNIQYF
TRBJ2-1 | TRBD1 | TRBV5-5 | . | TGTGCCAGCAGCCCCCGACCGACAGGGGGGACCTACAATGAGCAGTTCTTC | CASSPRPTGGTYNEQFF
TRBJ2-3 | TRBD2 | TRBV11-1 | once | TGTGCCAGCAGCTTAAATCCGGCTAGCGGGAGGACCCAGTATTTT | CASSLNPASGRTQYF
TRBJ1-2 | TRBD1 | TRBV7-9 | . | TGTGCCAGCAGCTTAGGGGTGGGGACAGGGGGCAATGGCTACACCTTC | CASSLGVGTGGNGYTF
TRBJ2-3 | . | TRBV12-3/TRBV12-4 | . | TGTGCCAGCAGGCTCGTCACAGATACGCAGTATTTT | CASRLVTDTQYF
TRBJ1-1 | . | TRBV14 | once | TGTGCCAGCAGCCAAGATATCAGGGTCTACACTGAAGCTTTCTTT | CASSQDIRVYTEAFF
TRBJ1-6 | . | TRBV5-1 | . | TGCGCCAGCAGCGAGGGAGGGATCTATAATTCACCCCTCCACTTT | CASSEGGIYNSPLHF
TRBJ1-1 | . | TRBV7-8 | . | TGTGCCAGCAGCTTAGAGAGGGACACTGAAGCTTTCTTT | CASSLERDTEAFF
TRBJ1-2 | . | TRBV9 | . | TGTGCCAGCAGCGTAGGGATTGGGAGTAACTATGGCTACACCTTC | CASSVGIGSNYGYTF
TRBJ2-5 | . | TRBV29-1 | . | TGCAGCGCCGACCGGGAAAGGGGAGAGACCCAGTACTTC | CSADRERGETQYF
TRBJ2-4 | TRBD2 | TRBV7-2 | . | TGTGCCAGCAGCTTAGCTGGCGGGAGGGCCAAAAACATTCAGTACTTC | CASSLAGGRAKNIQYF
TRBJ2-7 | . | TRBV18 | . | TGTGCCAGCTCACCCAGGTTGATCCCCTACGAGCAGTACTTC | CASSPRLIPYEQYF
TRBJ2-3 | . | TRBV5-6 | . | TGTGCCAGCAGAGGCAGGGGCCACACAGATACGCAGTATTTT | CASRGRGHTDTQYF
TRBJ2-7 | . | TRBV19 | . | TGTGCCAGTAGTGCCCAGGACGAGCAGTACTTC | CASSAQDEQYF
TRBJ2-5 | . | TRBV3-1/TRBV3-2 | . | TGTGCCAGCAGCCCCTCCGTGAGGGAGGCCCAAGAGACCCAGTACTTC | CASSPSVREAQETQYF
TRBJ1-1 | . | TRBV5-1 | . | TGCGCCAGCAGCTTGTCGGTGAGCACTGAAGCTTTCTTT | CASSLSVSTEAFF
TRBJ2-1 | TRBD2 | TRBV4-1 | once | TGCGCCAGCAGCCAAGTACTTCCGGGACTAGCGGGGGGAACCTACAATGAGCAGTTCTTC | CASSQVLPGLAGGTYNEQFF
TRBJ1-1 | . | TRBV6-5 | . | TGTGCCAGCAGTTACTCGATAGGCACGGTAGCTTTCTTT | CASSYSIGTVAFF
TRBJ2-5 | TRBD1 | TRBV7-6 | . | TGTGCCAGCAGCCCCGCGGACAGGGGGCAGGGGACCCAGTACTTC | CASSPADRGQGTQYF
TRBJ2-1 | TRBD2 | TRBV7-9 | . | TGTGCCAGCAGCTTAGCCTTAGCGGGGACCTACAATGAGCAGTTCTTC | CASSLALAGTYNEQFF
TRBJ1-5 | . | TRBV6-5 | . | TGTGCCAGCAGTCGGCGGGCCAACAATCAGCCCCAGCATTTT | CASSRRANNQPQHF
TRBJ1-6 | . | TRBV2 | . | TGTGCCAGCAGTGAACGGATTGAGGGCGCCCTCCACTTT | CASSERIEGALHF
TRBJ1-5 | TRBD1 | TRBV19 | . | TGTGCCAGTAGGCCCGACAGGGCTGGGAATCAGCCCCAGCATTTT | CASRPDRAGNQPQHF
TRBJ1-1 | . | TRBV18 | . | TGTGCCAGCTCAAACAGGGAAATGAACACTGAAGCTTTCTTT | CASSNREMNTEAFF
TRBJ2-7 | TRBD1 | TRBV5-4 | once | TGTGCCAGCAGCTTGAGGGACAGGGGGCGCGAGCAGTACTTC | CASSLRDRGREQYF
TRBJ2-7 | . | TRBV13 | . | TGTGCCAGCAGCTCCGGGGGCTACGAGCAGTACTTC | CASSSGGYEQYF
TRBJ1-1 | . | TRBV5-1 | . | TGCGCCAGCAGCCGAATAGAAAGGCTTATTAACACTGAAGCTTTCTTT | CASSRIERLINTEAFF
TRBJ2-5 | TRBD2 | TRBV4-2 | . | TGTGCCAGCAGCCAAGAATCGGGGCGGGAGAAGGAGACCCAGTACTTC | CASSQESGREKETQYF
TRBJ1-1 | . | TRBV13 | . | TGTGCCAGCAGTTCTACAAACAGGGACACTGAAGCTTTCTTT | CASSSTNRDTEAFF
TRBJ1-2 | . | TRBV27 | . | TGTGCCAGCAGCCCCTCAGGCTATGGCTACACCTTC | CASSPSGYGYTF
TRBJ2-3 | TRBD1 | TRBV7-9 | . | TGTGCCAGCAGCTTATGGACAGGGGAGGCAGATACGCAGTATTTT | CASSLWTGEADTQYF
TRBJ2-2 | TRBD2 | TRBV5-4 | . | TGTGCCAGTGGCAAGGTTGGCGGGGGGGCCAACGGGGAGCTGTTTTTT | CASGKVGGGANGELFF
TRBJ1-5 | . | TRBV5-1 | . | TGCGCCAGCAGCTCGTACAGCAATCAGCCCCAGCATTTT | CASSSYSNQPQHF
TRBJ2-1 | . | TRBV27 | . | TGTGCCAGCAGTTTGATGGGACCTCATGAGCAGTTCTTC | CASSLMGPHEQFF
TRBJ2-3 | . | TRBV15 | once | TGTGCCACCAGCGAGGAGGGCGGAAGAGTCCCAGATACGCAGTATTTT | CATSEEGGRVPDTQYF